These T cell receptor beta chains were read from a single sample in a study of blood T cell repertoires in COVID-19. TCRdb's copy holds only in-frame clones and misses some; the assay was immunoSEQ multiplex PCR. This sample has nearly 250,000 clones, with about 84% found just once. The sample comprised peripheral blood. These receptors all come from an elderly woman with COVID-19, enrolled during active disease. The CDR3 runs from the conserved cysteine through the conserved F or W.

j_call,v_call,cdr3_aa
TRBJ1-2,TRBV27,CASSFLTGHGYTF
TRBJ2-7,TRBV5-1,CASSSGTSGSYEQYF
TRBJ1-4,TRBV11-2,CASSSQGSANEKLFF
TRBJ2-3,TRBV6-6,CASRSALAGATDTQYF
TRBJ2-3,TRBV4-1,CASSHSGGAFTDTQYF
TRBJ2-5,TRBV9,CASSGGAEETQYF
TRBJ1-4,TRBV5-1,CASSVDRVNEKLFF
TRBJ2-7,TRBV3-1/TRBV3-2,CASSLSGGAYEQYF
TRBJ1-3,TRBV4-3,CASSQVWTGSGNTIYF
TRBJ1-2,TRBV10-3,CAISEPVGQGDYGYTF
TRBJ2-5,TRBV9,CASSADGLAGGPKETQYF
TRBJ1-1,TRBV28,CASSPQGPEAFF
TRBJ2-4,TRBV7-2,CASSSAGGKNIQYF
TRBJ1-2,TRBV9,CASSRERYGYTF
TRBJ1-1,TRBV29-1,CSVGGVRTEAFF
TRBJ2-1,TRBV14,CASSQETSGGAKQFF
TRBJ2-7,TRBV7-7,CASSLRQGGEQYF
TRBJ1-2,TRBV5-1,CASSSAGQHGYTF
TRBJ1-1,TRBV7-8,CASSPRTGLKNTEAFF
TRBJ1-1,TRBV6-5,CASSNRGVKTEAFF
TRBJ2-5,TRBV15,CATSREAGRGETQYF
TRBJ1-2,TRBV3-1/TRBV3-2,CASSQVASSYTF
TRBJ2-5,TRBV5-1,CASSHQETQYF